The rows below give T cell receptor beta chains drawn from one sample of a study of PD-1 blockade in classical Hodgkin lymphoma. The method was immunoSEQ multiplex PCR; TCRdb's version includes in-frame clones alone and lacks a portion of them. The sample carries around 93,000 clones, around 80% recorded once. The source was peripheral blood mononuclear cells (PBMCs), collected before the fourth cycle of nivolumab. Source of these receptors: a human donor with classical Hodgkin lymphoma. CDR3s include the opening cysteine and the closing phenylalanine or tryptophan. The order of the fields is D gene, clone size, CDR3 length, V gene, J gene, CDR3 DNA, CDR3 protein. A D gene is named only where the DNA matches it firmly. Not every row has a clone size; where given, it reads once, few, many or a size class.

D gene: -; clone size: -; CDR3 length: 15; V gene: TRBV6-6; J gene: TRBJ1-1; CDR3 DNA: TGTGCCAGCAGTTACTCCGGGGCGGGTGGCACTGAAGCTTTCTTT; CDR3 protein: CASSYSGAGGTEAFF
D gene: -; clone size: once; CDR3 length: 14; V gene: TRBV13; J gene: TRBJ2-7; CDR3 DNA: TGTGCCAGCAGCACAACAGGGATTTCCTACGAGCAGTACTTC; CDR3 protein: CASSTTGISYEQYF
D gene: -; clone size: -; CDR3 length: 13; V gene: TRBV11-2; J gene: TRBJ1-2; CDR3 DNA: TGTGCCAGCAGCTTAGTAGTTGGGGTTGGCTACACCTTC; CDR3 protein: CASSLVVGVGYTF
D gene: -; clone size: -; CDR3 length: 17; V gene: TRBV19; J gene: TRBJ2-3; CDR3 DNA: TGTGCCAGTAGTCTCCGCAAACCGGGACCTGGCACAGATACGCAGTATTTT; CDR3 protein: CASSLRKPGPGTDTQYF
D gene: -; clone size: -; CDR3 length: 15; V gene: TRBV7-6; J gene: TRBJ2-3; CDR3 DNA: TGTGCCAGCAGCCAGCGTAACGGGGACACAGATACGCAGTATTTT; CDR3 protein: CASSQRNGDTDTQYF
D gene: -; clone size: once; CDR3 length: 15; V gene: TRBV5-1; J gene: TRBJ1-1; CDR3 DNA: TGCGCCAGCAGCTTGACGGCGGGGACCAACACTGAAGCTTTCTTT; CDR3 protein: CASSLTAGTNTEAFF
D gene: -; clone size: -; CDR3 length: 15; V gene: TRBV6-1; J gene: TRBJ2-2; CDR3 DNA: TGTGCCAGCAGTGAGATGGGCCAACCAACCGGGGAGCTGTTTTTT; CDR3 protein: CASSEMGQPTGELFF
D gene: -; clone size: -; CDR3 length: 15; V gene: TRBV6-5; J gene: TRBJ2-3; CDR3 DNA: TGTGCCAGCAGTTACGCGGGTAGGGCCCCAGATACGCAGTATTTT; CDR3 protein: CASSYAGRAPDTQYF
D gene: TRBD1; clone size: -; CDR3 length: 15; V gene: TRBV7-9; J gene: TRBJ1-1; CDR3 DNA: TGTGCCAGCAGCCTGTGGACAGGGAGAAACACTGAAGCTTTCTTT; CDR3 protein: CASSLWTGRNTEAFF
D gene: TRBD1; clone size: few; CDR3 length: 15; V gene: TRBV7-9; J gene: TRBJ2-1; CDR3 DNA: TGTGCCAGCAGCTTGCGCAGGGGGCTCGGAAATGAGCAGTTCTTC; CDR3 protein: CASSLRRGLGNEQFF